The 31 T cell receptor beta chains listed next were all sequenced from one sample in a study of blood T cell repertoires in COVID-19. The data were produced by immunoSEQ multiplex PCR, yet TCRdb's version contains in-frame clones alone and is incomplete. The table lists about 52,000 clones, 75% to 95% of them singletons. The sequenced sample consisted of peripheral blood. The origin of the receptors is a man in his fifties with active COVID-19.

The CDR3 spells CASSQAGTVSYEQYF. In DNA, the CDR3 is TGCGCCAGCAGCCAGGCCGGGACAGTCTCCTACGAGCAGTACTTC. This chain uses TRBV4-1 with TRBJ2-7; 7 positions match TRBD1. The CDR3 totals 15 residues. Germline CDR1 is MGHRA and CDR2 is YSYEKL. The ends lost 3 bases at V and 0 bases at J; junction bases unmatched: 5.

This rearrangement joins TRBV5-6 to TRBJ2-3, with 7 bases aligning to TRBD1. Germline-derived CDR1 and CDR2 are SGHDT and YYEEEE. Unmatched junction bases numbered 9, after V lost 4 bases and J lost 4 bases. This CDR3 comprises 15 residues. The CDR3 DNA follows: TGTGCCAGCAGCAACCGACAGGGTCGGGCAGATACGCAGTATTTT. This gives the protein CASSNRQGRADTQYF.

This clone appeared once. V is TRBV2 and J is TRBJ2-1; 10 nucleotides agree with TRBD2. This CDR3 has 15 amino acids. The germline V gene encodes CDR1 SNHLY and CDR2 FYNNEI. J was trimmed by 9 bases and V by 7 bases; bases with no gene match: 12. The CDR3 bases are TGTGCCAGCAAGGTCGCTAGCGGGGGCGGGAGTGAGCAGTTCTTC. This gives the protein CASKVASGGGSEQFF.

The V call is TRBV18, the J call TRBJ1-1; D possibly corresponds to TRBD1 (5 bases). CDR3 length equals 15 residues. With 3 bases removed from V and 2 bases from J, the gap between germline ends came to 13 bases. The germline V gene has CDR1 KGHSH and CDR2 LQKENI. The DNA of the CDR3 is TGTGCCAGCTCACCTAGCCTAGACAGCAACACTGAAGCTTTCTTT. The encoded protein is CASSPSLDSNTEAFF.

The chain carries TRBV27 and TRBJ2-7; 9 bases line up with TRBD1. This CDR3 is built from 16 residues. Germline V gene data show CDR1 as MNHEY and CDR2 as SMNVEV (reference sequence). The junction had 14 bases not matched to a gene; V was cut back by 8 bases and J by 3 bases. As DNA, the CDR3 is TGTGCCAGCCTTAAAATCGGGGGACAGGGCTACTACGAGCAGTACTTC. Translation gives CASLKIGGQGYYEQYF.

The V and J genes are TRBV5-1 and TRBJ1-2; 8 positions match TRBD1. From germline, CDR1 is SGHRS and CDR2 YFSETQ. With V trimmed by 4 bases and J by 6 bases, 5 bases remained unmatched. The CDR3 spans 13 residues. The CDR3 region is CASSRTGRDGYTF. DNA of the CDR3: TGCGCCAGCAGCCGGACAGGGCGGGATGGCTACACCTTC. The complete variable domain, with remaining parts taken from reference TRBV5-1 and TRBJ1-2, reads KAGVTQTPRYLIKTRGQQVTLSCSPISGHRSVSWYQQTPGQGLQFLFEYFSETQRNKGNFPGRFSGRQFSNSRSEMNVSTLELGDSALYLCASSRTGRDGYTFGSGTRLTVV.

The rearrangement links TRBV7-8 to TRBJ1-4; the D gene is possibly TRBD1 (6 bases). CDR1 SGHVS and CDR2 FQNEAQ come from the germline V gene. V lost 7 bases, J lost 8 bases, and 20 bases lay in between. The CDR3 sequence is 15 residues long. As DNA, the CDR3 is TGTGCCAGCACCCCTAAAGGGGGACAAGGCGAAAAACTGTTTTTT. Residues: CASTPKGGQGEKLFF.

This clone was observed once. The rearrangement joins TRBV28 to TRBJ2-7; 8 nucleotides agree with TRBD2. J gave up 7 bases and V 6 bases, and 11 bases lay outside the gene matches. Germline assignment: CDR1 MDHEN and CDR2 SYDVKM. The CDR3 is made up of 14 amino acids. CDR3 in DNA: TGTGCCAGCAGCCCCTACGGGGGGGGCGAAGAGCAGTACTTC. Translated: CASSPYGGGEEQYF.

This chain joins TRBV12-3 or TRBV12-4 and TRBJ2-2; D gene unclear. V shed 2 bases and J shed 5 bases, with 3 bases lying between them. The CDR3 spans 12 residues. The CDR3 DNA is TGTGCCAGCAGTTTACGGACCGGGGAGCTGTTTTTT. Translation: CASSLRTGELFF.

V usage is TRBV6-5 and J usage is TRBJ2-7; 10 nucleotides agree with TRBD1. The CDR3 loop spans 14 amino acids. J gave up 5 bases and V 6 bases, and 7 bases lay outside the gene matches. The germline gives CDR1 MNHEY, CDR2 SVGAGI. The CDR3 DNA sequence: TGTGCCAGCAGAAAGACAGGGGGCAGAGACGAGCAGTACTTC. It is translated as CASRKTGGRDEQYF.

The chain joins TRBV6-5 to TRBJ1-2; D unresolved. Deletions cut 2 bases from V and 8 bases from J, with 9 bases between. Germline-derived CDR1 and CDR2 are MNHEY and SVGAGI. CDR3 length equals 12 residues. The CDR3 is CASSYPGGGYTF. For the CDR3, the DNA is TGTGCCAGCAGTTACCCGGGAGGAGGCTACACCTTC.

The chain uses TRBV15 and TRBJ1-2, with 9 bases matching TRBD1. Germline assignment: CDR1 LNHNV and CDR2 YYDKDF (reference sequence). The V and J ends lost 8 bases and 8 bases, in that order; junction bases with no gene match: 24. This CDR3 is 18 amino acids long. The CDR3 DNA reads as TGTGCCACCGAAAAAAGACCGTCGGACAGGGGCACACGGGACGGCTACACCTTC. Its translation is CATEKRPSDRGTRDGYTF.

The chain employs TRBV28 and TRBJ2-6; 8 bases are a match to TRBD1. CDR3 length: 19 residues. Germline-derived CDR1 and CDR2 are MDHEN and SYDVKM. After removal of 6 bases from V and 0 bases from J, the junction contained 13 bases not matched to a gene. CDR3 residues: CASRSATGGSSSGANVLTF. CDR3 sequence (DNA): TGTGCCAGCAGGTCCGCCACAGGGGGATCTAGCTCTGGGGCCAACGTCCTGACTTTC.

V is TRBV2 and J is TRBJ2-3; the match to TRBD1 covers 8 bases. Losses at the gene ends were 7 bases for V and 6 bases for J; bases not matched to a gene: 6. This CDR3 is built from 13 residues. In germline, CDR1 is SNHLY, CDR2 FYNNEI. DNA for the CDR3: TGTGCCAGCATGCCTCGACAGGGGGATACGCAGTATTTT. Translated: CASMPRQGDTQYF.

V gene TRBV5-1 combines with J gene TRBJ2-1, with D perhaps TRBD2 (5 bases). V lost 0 bases, J lost 4 bases, and 5 bases lay in between. Germline CDR1 reads SGHRS; CDR2 reads YFSETQ. The CDR3 loop spans 13 amino acids. Here the CDR3 reads CASSLGGYNEQFF. The CDR3, as DNA: TGCGCCAGCAGCTTGGGAGGGTACAATGAGCAGTTCTTC. The full variable domain, in which reference TRBV5-1 and TRBJ2-1 provide the parts outside the CDR3, is KAGVTQTPRYLIKTRGQQVTLSCSPISGHRSVSWYQQTPGQGLQFLFEYFSETQRNKGNFPGRFSGRQFSNSRSEMNVSTLELGDSALYLCASSLGGYNEQFFGPGTRLTVL.

The V gene is TRBV6-1, the J gene TRBJ1-1, with TRBD1 matching 8 bases. The V gene's germline CDR1 is MNHNS and CDR2 SASEGT. The CDR3 spans 15 residues. The trim removed 3 bases at V and 0 bases at J, leaving 3 bases unmatched. The CDR3 coding sequence is TGTGCCAGCAGTGATCAGGGGGCTATGAACACTGAAGCTTTCTTT. This encodes CASSDQGAMNTEAFF.

The J gene is TRBJ1-6, the V gene TRBV7-8; TRBD1 aligns across 10 bases. There are 16 residues in the CDR3. V shed 5 bases, J shed 7 bases, and the junction held 8 bases outside the gene matches. Germline values: CDR1 SGHVS, CDR2 FQNEAQ. CDR3 protein: CASSHYAGQGNSPLHF. CDR3 DNA: TGTGCCAGCAGCCATTATGCGGGACAGGGGAATTCACCCCTCCACTTT.

This sequence joins TRBV15 and TRBJ1-2; 7 positions match TRBD1. CDR1 is LNHNV, CDR2 YYDKDF, per germline (reference sequence). V was clipped by 2 bases and J by 8 bases; unmatched bases: 17. The CDR3 length is 17 residues. CDR3 DNA: TGTGCCACCAGCAGATTTGGACAGGCTGTGGTCCCGGGGGGCTACACCTTC. It translates to CATSRFGQAVVPGGYTF.

This chain uses TRBV7-6 with TRBJ2-3, with 8 bases matching TRBD1. Germline-derived CDR1 and CDR2 are SGHVS and FNYEAQ. CDR3 length: 14 residues. Germline trimming cut 6 bases from V and 8 bases from J; bases unmatched to any gene: 10. This CDR3 is CASSLQGVEGTQYF. CDR3 DNA: TGTGCCAGCAGTTTACAGGGGGTGGAGGGTACGCAGTATTTT.

The CDR3 here is CASSEATGNWGYTF. DNA for the CDR3: TGTGCCAGCAGTGAGGCTACAGGGAATTGGGGCTACACCTTC. The chain joins TRBV6-1 to TRBJ1-2; TRBD1 is a possible D gene (6 bases). CDR1 and CDR2 from the germline V gene are MNHNS and SASEGT. The CDR3 consists of 14 residues. Trimming cost V 3 bases and J 8 bases, with 16 bases left between them.

This sequence joins TRBV7-2 and TRBJ2-1; D is uncertain. The germline V and J ends were trimmed by 5 bases and 15 bases, with 23 bases remaining between them. This CDR3 is built from 14 residues. Germline V gives CDR1 SGHTA, CDR2 FQGNSA. CDR3 sequence: CASSGRLYEAVSFF. CDR3 sequence (DNA): TGTGCCAGCAGCGGCCGACTCTACGAGGCCGTCTCGTTCTTC.

The CDR3: CASSPNRGSGNTIYF. The DNA of the CDR3 is TGTGCCAGCAGCCCGAACAGGGGATCCGGAAACACCATATATTTT. The chain links TRBV5-6 to TRBJ1-3; 7 bases line up with TRBD1. Unmatched junction bases numbered 8, after V lost 4 bases and J lost 4 bases. This CDR3 region has 15 residues. Per germline, CDR1 SGHDT and CDR2 YYEEEE. The full variable domain, its missing parts supplied by reference TRBV5-6 and TRBJ1-3, is DAGVTQSPTHLIKTRGQQVTLRCSPKSGHDTVSWYQQALGQGPQFIFQYYEEEERQRGNFPDRFSGHQFPNYSSELNVNALLLGDSALYLCASSPNRGSGNTIYFGEGSWLTVV.

V usage is TRBV5-8 and J usage is TRBJ2-4; unclear D gene. CDR1 SGHTS and CDR2 YDEGEE come from the germline V gene. V was shortened by 2 bases and J by 9 bases, with 3 bases between the two germline ends. This CDR3 is 10 amino acids long. The CDR3 DNA follows: TGTGCCAGCAGCTTACTCATTCAGTACTTC. This encodes CASSLLIQYF.

The rearrangement uses TRBV5-4 and TRBJ2-2; 9 nucleotides match TRBD2. Unmatched junction bases numbered 5, after V lost 1 base and J lost 1 base. CDR1 is SGHNT and CDR2 is YYREEE in the germline V gene (reference sequence). The CDR3 runs 17 residues. In DNA, the CDR3 is TGTGCCAGCAGCTTGTCTAGCGGGGCATTGAACACCGGGGAGCTGTTTTTT. It codes for CASSLSSGALNTGELFF. The whole variable domain, remainder taken from reference TRBV5-4 and TRBJ2-2, is ETGVTQSPTHLIKTRGQQVTLRCSSQSGHNTVSWYQQALGQGPQFIFQYYREEENGRGNFPPRFSGLQFPNYSSELNVNALELDDSALYLCASSLSSGALNTGELFFGEGSRLTVL.

This clone was found a few times. This sequence joins TRBV5-1 and TRBJ1-6; D gene uncertain. V was clipped by 4 bases and J by 4 bases, with 15 bases between them. The V gene's germline CDR1 is SGHRS and CDR2 YFSETQ. The CDR3 length is 16 residues. CDR3 protein: CASSGSGVGYNSPLHF. For the CDR3, the DNA is TGCGCCAGCAGCGGGTCGGGAGTCGGTTATAATTCACCCCTCCACTTT.

This chain joins TRBV7-9 and TRBJ1-4, with a weak D call TRBD1 (5 bases). CDR1 and CDR2 (germline): SEHNR, FQNEAQ (reference sequence). V shed 4 bases and J shed 2 bases, with 20 bases lying between them. CDR3 length: 18 residues. CDR3 DNA: TGTGCCAGCAGCTCATTAAGGGATGGGGCAGGGACTAATGAAAAACTGTTTTTT. Translated, it gives CASSSLRDGAGTNEKLFF.

This clone was found once. V is TRBV28 and J is TRBJ1-5, with D maybe TRBD1 (5 bases). This CDR3 spans 14 amino acids. Between the trimmed V and J ends, which lost 6 bases and 0 bases, there was a span of 9 bases. The V gene's germline CDR1 is MDHEN and CDR2 SYDVKM. The DNA for the CDR3 is TGTGCCAGCAGGCTCCAGGGTAGCAATCAGCCCCAGCATTTT. It translates to CASRLQGSNQPQHF.

The V gene is TRBV19, the J gene TRBJ1-2, with TRBD1 as a possible D gene (5 bases). Germline CDR1 LNHDA, CDR2 SQIVND (reference sequence). V dropped 2 bases and J dropped 6 bases, with 10 bases sitting between them. This CDR3 spans 13 amino acids. Here the CDR3 reads CASSISWTHGYTF. For the CDR3, the DNA is TGTGCCAGTAGTATATCGTGGACACATGGCTACACCTTC.

The rearrangement uses TRBV9 and TRBJ2-7; D gene unclear. CDR1 and CDR2 from the germline V gene are SGDLS and YYNGEE. The CDR3 runs 13 residues. Deletions cut 4 bases from V and 3 bases from J, with 11 bases between. The CDR3 DNA reads as TGTGCCAGCAGCCCCAGTTCCCGCTACGAGCAGTACTTC. Amino acid sequence: CASSPSSRYEQYF.

The chain joins TRBV6-6 to TRBJ2-5, with 11 nucleotides matching TRBD2. Germline assignment: CDR1 MNHNY and CDR2 SVGAGI (reference sequence). The CDR3 has 16 residues. The J segment lost 5 bases and the V segment lost 5 bases, leaving 10 bases of the junction unmatched. CDR3 DNA: TGTGCCAGCAGTCCCTTTAGCGGGGGGGCCGGGGAGACCCAGTACTTC. Its translation is CASSPFSGGAGETQYF.

V usage is TRBV2 and J usage is TRBJ1-5; TRBD1 agrees at 7 bases. The J segment lost 6 bases and the V segment lost 4 bases, leaving 3 bases of the junction unmatched. Germline CDR1 is SNHLY and CDR2 is FYNNEI. This CDR3 is built from 13 residues. This chain's CDR3 is CASSGQGGQPQHF. CDR3 nucleotides: TGTGCCAGCAGTGGACAGGGAGGTCAGCCCCAGCATTTT.